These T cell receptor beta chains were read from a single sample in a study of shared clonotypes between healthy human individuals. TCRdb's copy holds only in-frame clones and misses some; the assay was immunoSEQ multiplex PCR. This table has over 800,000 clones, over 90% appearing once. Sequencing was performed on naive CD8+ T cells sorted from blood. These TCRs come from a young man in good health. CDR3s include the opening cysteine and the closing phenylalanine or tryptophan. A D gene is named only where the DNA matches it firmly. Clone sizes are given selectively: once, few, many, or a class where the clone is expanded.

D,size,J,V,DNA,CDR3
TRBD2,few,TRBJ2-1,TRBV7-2,TGTGCCAGCAGCTTAGAAGGGACTAGCGGGAGTGGTTGGATTGAGCAGTTCTTC,CASSLEGTSGSGWIEQFF
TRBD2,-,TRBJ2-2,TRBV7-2,TGTGCCAGCGCCGGGACTAGCGGGCCCCTCGACACCGGGGAGCTGTTTTTT,CASAGTSGPLDTGELFF
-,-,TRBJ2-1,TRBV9,TGTGCCAGCAGCCCCGGTGGGTCAGAGATTTACAATGAGCAGTTCTTC,CASSPGGSEIYNEQFF
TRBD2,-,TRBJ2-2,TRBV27,TGTGCCAGCAGCGACCGCATAGCGGGTAGAGACACCGGGGAGCTGTTTTTT,CASSDRIAGRDTGELFF
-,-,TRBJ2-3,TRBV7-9,TGTGCCAGCAGCTCCCCGGACAGTTGGACAGATACGCAGTATTTT,CASSSPDSWTDTQYF
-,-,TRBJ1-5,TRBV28,TGTGCCAGCAGTTTATGGGGCAGGGCAGGCAATCAGCCCCAGCATTTT,CASSLWGRAGNQPQHF
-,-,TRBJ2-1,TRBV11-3,TGTGCCAGCAGCTTATTCGAGAATGAGCAGTTCTTC,CASSLFENEQFF
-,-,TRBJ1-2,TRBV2,TGTGCCAGCACTGACCCCCCGACGGGCTATGGCTACACCTTC,CASTDPPTGYGYTF
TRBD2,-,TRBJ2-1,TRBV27,TGTGCCAGCGGAATAGCGGGAGGGATCTACAATGAGCAGTTCTTC,CASGIAGGIYNEQFF
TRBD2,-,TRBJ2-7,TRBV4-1,TGCGCCAGCAGCCAAGATCGGACTAGCGGAGCTTTCTACGAGCAGTACTTC,CASSQDRTSGAFYEQYF
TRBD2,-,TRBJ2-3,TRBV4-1,TGCGCCAGCAGCCCAGGAGCGGGAGGGAGCACAGATACGCAGTATTTT,CASSPGAGGSTDTQYF
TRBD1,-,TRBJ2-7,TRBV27,TGTGCCAGCAGCCTCCGGACAGGGAGGAGTTGGCAGTACTTC,CASSLRTGRSWQYF
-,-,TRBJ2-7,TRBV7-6,TGTGCCAGCAGCATCCGACAGGGAGGCGCGTTGGACGAGCAGTACTTC,CASSIRQGGALDEQYF
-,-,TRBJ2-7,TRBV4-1,TGCGCCAGCAGCCAAGGGGGCGGGTACGAGCAGTACTTC,CASSQGGGYEQYF
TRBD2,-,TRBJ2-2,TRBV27,TGTGCCAGCAGTTTATGGGTGGGAGGGCCGAGGGCGAACACCGGGGAGCTGTTTTTT,CASSLWVGGPRANTGELFF
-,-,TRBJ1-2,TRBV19,TGTGCCAGTAGTAGCGCTGCCGCGGGACGGAGATACACCTTC,CASSSAAAGRRYTF
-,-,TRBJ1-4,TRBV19,TGTGCCAGTATGTTAGGGTATGGGGATGAAAAACTGTTTTTT,CASMLGYGDEKLFF
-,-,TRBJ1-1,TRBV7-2,TGTGCCAGCAGCTTAAACGGAATAGAAGCTTTCTTT,CASSLNGIEAFF
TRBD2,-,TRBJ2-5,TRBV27,TGTGCCAGCAGCCCACTAGCGGGTCTGTCGGAGACCCAGTACTTC,CASSPLAGLSETQYF
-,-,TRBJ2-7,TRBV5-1,TGCGCCAGCAGCTTGTCAAGCGGACCCTACGAGCAGTACTTC,CASSLSSGPYEQYF
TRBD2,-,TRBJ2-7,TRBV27,TGTGCCAGCAGTTCCACGACTAGCGGGTACGAGCAGTACTTC,CASSSTTSGYEQYF
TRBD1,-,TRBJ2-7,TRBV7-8,TGTGCCAGCAGTAACGGAGGACAGGGCTACTACGAGCAGTACTTC,CASSNGGQGYYEQYF
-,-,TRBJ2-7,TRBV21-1,TGTGCCAGCACCAACCCAAAACGAATGGACAGGCATTACGAGCAGTACTTC,CASTNPKRMDRHYEQYF
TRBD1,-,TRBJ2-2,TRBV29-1,TGCAGCGTACAGGGGACGGGGAACACCGGGGAGCTGTTTTTT,CSVQGTGNTGELFF
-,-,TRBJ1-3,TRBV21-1,TGTGCCAGCAGCTCTGGAAACACCATATATTTT,CASSSGNTIYF
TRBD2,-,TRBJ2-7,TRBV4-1,TGCGCCAGCAGCTCAACCGGGACTAGCGGGACTCCACTCTACGAGCAGTACTTC,CASSSTGTSGTPLYEQYF
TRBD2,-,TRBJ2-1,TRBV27,TGTGCCAGCAGTTTAGGACTAGCGGTAAACAATGAGCAGTTCTTC,CASSLGLAVNNEQFF